The 15 T cell receptor beta chains presented below share a single source sample, sequenced in a study of identical twins. TCRdb independently ran MiXCR on the 5' RACE reads; one entry per CDR3 protein. The data show roughly 570,000 distinct CDR3 sequences, around 9.6% seen once. This sample was also put to use in a study of yellow fever vaccine responses in identical twins.

Sequenced: PBMCs. The receptors derive from a young woman in good health.

This clonotype has at least ten counts. The chain has TRBV2 and TRBJ2-7; 7 bases fit TRBD1. The V gene end was trimmed by 6 bases and the J gene end by 6 bases; junction bases not matched to a gene: 5. Looked up from germline, CDR1 is SNHLY and CDR2 is FYNNEI. CDR3 size: 12 residues. CDR3 region: CASRLTGTEQYF. In DNA form, the CDR3 reads TGTGCCAGCAGACTGACAGGGACCGAGCAGTACTTC.

This chain connects TRBV23-1 to TRBJ2-5; D is tentatively TRBD1 or TRBD2 (6 bases each). TRBV23-1 is assigned to the ORF class and has an uncertain function. The CDR3 length is 19 residues. The germline V and J ends were trimmed by 4 bases and 5 bases, with 29 bases remaining between them. The CDR3 DNA follows: TGCGCCAGCAGTCTCCATGAGGGGGGACATCTCCCTTTTTCGGAGACCCAGTACTTC. Protein sequence: CASSLHEGGHLPFSETQYF.

There are many counts of this clonotype. The chain employs TRBV19 and TRBJ2-2; D is tentatively TRBD1 or TRBD2 (7 bases each). The CDR3 sequence is 12 residues long. V lost 9 bases, J lost 6 bases, and 11 bases lay in between. Germline V lookup: CDR1 LNHDA, CDR2 SQIVND (reference sequence). CDR3 protein: CASRGGSGELFF. In DNA form, the CDR3 reads TGTGCCAGCAGGGGGGGTTCCGGGGAGCTGTTTTTT.

This clonotype was counted a few times. The chain couples TRBV7-2 to TRBJ2-1, with D possibly TRBD2 on 5 matching bases. There are 16 residues in the CDR3. From germline, CDR1 is SGHTA and CDR2 FQGNSA. Trimming shortened V by 7 bases and J by 6 bases, and 22 bases separated the two germline ends. CDR3 nucleotide sequence: TGTGCCAGCACCCCTAGTCTCGGGGAGTTCGGCAATGAGCAGTTCTTC. This codes for CASTPSLGEFGNEQFF.

At least ten counts were recorded for this clonotype. This sequence joins TRBV5-1 and TRBJ2-1; 12 nucleotides align to TRBD2. V was pared by 4 bases and J by 0 bases, with 8 bases of the junction left unmatched. The V gene's germline CDR1 is SGHRS and CDR2 YFSETQ. The CDR3 runs to 18 residues. CDR3 amino acids: CASSARMTSGSSYNEQFF. The CDR3 nucleotides read TGCGCCAGCAGCGCACGGATGACTAGCGGGAGCTCCTACAATGAGCAGTTCTTC.

V is TRBV5-1 and J is TRBJ2-7, with TRBD2 identical over 13 bases. Trimming cost V 4 bases and J 0 bases; bases outside gene matches: 4. Germline V gene sequence: CDR1 SGHRS, CDR2 YFSETQ. The CDR3 runs to 16 residues. The CDR3 is CASSIGTSGISYEQYF. DNA for the CDR3: TGCGCCAGCAGCATCGGGACTAGCGGGATCTCCTACGAGCAGTACTTC.

This clonotype has only a few counts. The chain carries TRBV5-4 and TRBJ2-3; 9 bases map to TRBD2. Germline V gene sequence: CDR1 SGHNT, CDR2 YYREEE (reference sequence). V trimming: 0 bases; J trimming: 6 bases; junction bases outside the gene matches: 5. The CDR3 is 15 residues long. The CDR3 here is CASSLGGRVADTQYF. CDR3 nucleotide sequence: TGTGCCAGCAGCTTGGGCGGGAGGGTTGCGGATACGCAGTATTTT. Together with reference TRBV5-4 and TRBJ2-3, the CDR3 gives the full variable domain: ETGVTQSPTHLIKTRGQQVTLRCSSQSGHNTVSWYQQALGQGPQFIFQYYREEENGRGNFPPRFSGLQFPNYSSELNVNALELDDSALYLCASSLGGRVADTQYFGPGTRLTVL.

This clonotype has at least ten counts. The genes are TRBV18 and TRBJ2-1, with TRBD2 identical over 10 bases. V trimming: 3 bases; J trimming: 7 bases; junction bases outside the gene matches: 6. The CDR3 loop spans 15 amino acids. CDR1 KGHSH and CDR2 LQKENI come from the germline V gene. CDR3 DNA: TGTGCCAGCTCACCTCCTAGCGGGAGTCGGAATGAGCAGTTCTTC. It is translated as CASSPPSGSRNEQFF.

This chain connects TRBV20-1 to TRBJ2-1; D possibly corresponds to TRBD1 (6 bases). V gave up 6 bases and J gave up 9 bases, with 24 bases separating them. The CDR3 has 15 amino acids. The V gene's germline CDR1 is DFQATT and CDR2 SNEGSKA (reference sequence). Written as DNA, the CDR3 is TGCAGTGCCTTATCGACAGGTAACAAGTTGGGTGAGCAGTTCTTC. Amino acid sequence: CSALSTGNKLGEQFF.

This clonotype has a count of ten or more. This chain connects TRBV12-3 or TRBV12-4 to TRBJ1-5, with D perhaps matching TRBD1 (6 bases). This CDR3 comprises 14 residues. Trimming stripped 4 bases from V and 5 bases from J, with 12 bases between. CDR3 nucleotide sequence: TGTGCCAGCAGTTCCCGCGGGGGGCATCAGCCCCAGCATTTT. It encodes CASSSRGGHQPQHF.

The table lists this clonotype with a few counts. CDR3: CASSQSPQGLGTGELFF. The CDR3 nucleotides are TGCGCCAGCAGTCAATCGCCCCAGGGCCTGGGCACCGGGGAGCTGTTTTTT. The chain links TRBV23-1 to TRBJ2-2; a possible D gene is TRBD1 (5 bases). TRBV23-1 is designated an ORF whose function remains uncertain. CDR3 size: 17 residues. The germline V and J ends were trimmed by 0 bases and 4 bases, with 15 bases remaining between them.

This clonotype was observed a handful of times. The rearrangement uses TRBV20-1 and TRBJ2-5; 8 bases are shared with TRBD1. Germline CDR1 and CDR2: DFQATT and SNEGSKA (reference sequence). Trimming cost V 1 base and J 4 bases; bases outside gene matches: 14. This CDR3 comprises 17 residues. CDR3 sequence reads: CSARVPGRGLGLETQYF. The CDR3 DNA reads as TGCAGTGCTAGAGTCCCGGGCAGGGGGCTTGGGTTAGAGACCCAGTACTTC.

This chain joins TRBV7-2 and TRBJ2-2, with 9 bases fitting TRBD2. The trim removed 3 bases at V and 1 base at J, leaving 3 bases unmatched. The CDR3 runs to 16 residues. The germline V gene encodes CDR1 SGHTA and CDR2 FQGNSA. Here the CDR3 DNA reads TGTGCCAGCAGCTTTAGACTAGCGGAGAACACCGGGGAGCTGTTTTTT. It encodes CASSFRLAENTGELFF.

This clonotype was counted only a few times. The chain has TRBV20-1 and TRBJ2-3, with D possibly matching TRBD2 (6 bases). The CDR3 extends over 13 amino acids. The germline gives CDR1 DFQATT, CDR2 SNEGSKA (reference sequence). V was trimmed by 3 bases and J by 4 bases, leaving 11 bases between them. CDR3 in amino acids: CSARGWGADTQYF. CDR3 DNA sequence: TGCAGTGCTAGGGGCTGGGGGGCAGATACGCAGTATTTT.

A note on this clonotype: One end of the junction fails to match germline, which may point to a read error. The chain is built from TRBV7-7 and TRBJ2-5; 9 bases map to TRBD2. CDR3 length: 18 residues. From germline, CDR1 is SSHAT and CDR2 FNYEAQ (reference sequence). CDR3 coding DNA: TGTGCTAGCAGCCCGGGTGGGCTAGCGGGGTTGTACCAAGAGACCCAGTACTTC. Translating gives CASSPGGLAGLYQETQYF.